The clone carrying this TCR beta chain was observed a handful of times. This specimen comes from a study of technical replicates of blood from several donors. Clones were sequenced by immunoSEQ multiplex PCR, and TCRdb holds only the in-frame ones, with some missing. The table includes about 63,000 clones, more than 85% detected once. V was clipped by 6 bases and J by 1 base, with 9 bases between them. The CDR3 has 13 amino acids. In germline, CDR1 is KGHSH, CDR2 LQKENI. This sequence joins TRBV18 and TRBJ1-1; D remains unclear. The specimen was PBMCs. This clonotype was sampled from a human donor in good health. Some clones in this sample may be carry-over from other donors' samples. The CDR3 region has the DNA TGTGCCAGCTCTGTTCAGGCGAACACTGAAGCTTTCTTT. Translation: CASSVQANTEAFF.